These T cell receptor beta chains were read from a single sample in a study of blood T cell repertoires in COVID-19. Clones were sequenced by immunoSEQ multiplex PCR, and TCRdb holds only the in-frame ones, with some missing. The table lists under 110,000 clones, roughly nine tenths of them singletons. Sequencing was performed on peripheral blood. Receptor source: a man in his fifties or sixties with acute or convalescent COVID-19. CDR3s include the opening cysteine and the closing phenylalanine or tryptophan. A D gene is named only where the DNA matches it firmly. Size values are once, few and many counts, or a class for expanded clones, and some rows have none.

abundance	v_gene	d_gene	j_gene	CDR3aa	CDR3nt
few	TRBV4-1	-	TRBJ2-4	CASSQSTGWPNIQYF	TGCGCCAGCAGCCAATCGACAGGTTGGCCCAACATTCAGTACTTC
-	TRBV24-1	TRBD1	TRBJ1-5	CATSDPGQGQPQHF	TGTGCCACCAGTGACCCAGGACAGGGACAGCCCCAGCATTTT
-	TRBV7-2	-	TRBJ1-2	CASSLSGDYGYTF	TGTGCCAGCAGCTTATCCGGGGACTATGGCTACACCTTC
-	TRBV4-3	TRBD2	TRBJ2-1	CASSQDGGAREQFF	TGCGCCAGCAGCCAAGACGGGGGGGCCCGAGAGCAGTTCTTC
-	TRBV4-2	-	TRBJ2-2	CASSQGLGGIQGGGELFF	TGTGCCAGCAGCCAAGGTCTAGGGGGCATTCAGGGAGGCGGGGAGCTGTTTTTT
-	TRBV28	-	TRBJ1-5	CASSLSQGNQPQHF	TGTGCCAGCAGTTTATCTCAGGGGAATCAGCCCCAGCATTTT
-	TRBV11-3	TRBD1	TRBJ1-4	CASSKQGPIEKLFF	TGTGCCAGCAGCAAACAGGGGCCTATTGAAAAACTGTTTTTT
few	TRBV5-1	-	TRBJ2-1	CASSLAGVEQFF	TGCGCCAGCAGCTTGGCAGGCGTAGAGCAGTTCTTC
-	TRBV5-1	-	TRBJ2-7	CASSLSLGPTYEQYF	TGCGCCAGCAGCTTGTCGTTGGGCCCCACCTACGAGCAGTACTTC
-	TRBV7-2	TRBD1	TRBJ1-3	CASSQGAISGNTIYF	TGTGCCAGCAGTCAGGGGGCCATCTCTGGAAACACCATATATTTT
once	TRBV19	-	TRBJ1-2	CASRGQTNYGHTF	TGTGCCAGTAGGGGACAAACAAACTATGGCCACACCTTC
once	TRBV2	TRBD2	TRBJ2-5	CASRRTSGGEETQYF	TGTGCCAGCAGACGGACTAGCGGGGGGGAGGAGACCCAGTACTTC
-	TRBV12-3/TRBV12-4	TRBD1	TRBJ1-3	CASRGQGRNTIYF	TGTGCCAGCAGAGGACAGGGAAGAAACACCATATATTTT
-	TRBV4-2	-	TRBJ1-2	CASSQDPAGYGYTF	TGTGCCAGCAGCCAAGATCCGGCAGGTTATGGCTACACCTTC
-	TRBV2	-	TRBJ1-2	CASSETANYGYTF	TGTGCCAGCAGTGAAACGGCTAACTATGGCTACACCTTC
-	TRBV24-1	TRBD1	TRBJ1-5	CATSDTTGTGTRGQPQHF	TGTGCCACCAGTGATACGACCGGGACAGGGACACGGGGTCAGCCCCAGCATTTT
-	TRBV9	-	TRBJ2-1	CASSVGSMSGNEQFF	TGTGCCAGCAGCGTAGGGAGTATGTCGGGGAATGAGCAGTTCTTC
-	TRBV5-6	-	TRBJ2-1	CASSSTGYNEQFF	TGTGCCAGCAGCTCTACAGGGTACAATGAGCAGTTCTTC
-	TRBV5-6	TRBD1	TRBJ2-4	CASSPRTGGIIQYF	TGTGCCAGCAGCCCGAGGACAGGGGGGATCATTCAGTACTTC
few	TRBV19	-	TRBJ2-6	CASSIRLEPSGANVLTF	TGTGCCAGTAGTATAAGACTCGAACCCTCTGGGGCCAACGTCCTGACTTTC
-	TRBV5-1	TRBD1	TRBJ1-6	CASSLTGTGDSPLHF	TGCGCCAGCAGCTTAACGGGGACAGGGGATTCACCCCTCCACTTT
-	TRBV5-6	-	TRBJ1-1	CASSRPDRPNTEAFF	TGTGCCAGCAGCCGCCCCGACAGGCCGAACACTGAAGCTTTCTTT
-	TRBV6-5	-	TRBJ2-1	CASSYANNEQFF	TGTGCCAGCAGTTACGCGAATAATGAGCAGTTCTTC
-	TRBV7-2	-	TRBJ1-4	CASSLERNEKLFF	TGTGCCAGCAGCTTAGAGAGGAATGAAAAACTGTTTTTT
-	TRBV4-2	TRBD1	TRBJ1-4	CASSQDSQGANEKLFF	TGTGCCAGCAGCCAAGACTCACAGGGGGCTAATGAAAAACTGTTTTTT
once	TRBV28	-	TRBJ1-1	CASSPSGRGHTEAFF	TGTGCCAGCAGTCCCTCCGGTAGAGGGCACACTGAAGCTTTCTTT
-	TRBV7-8	-	TRBJ1-1	CASSSRQIKAAFF	TGTGCCAGCAGCTCAAGACAGATAAAGGCAGCTTTCTTT
-	TRBV7-8	-	TRBJ1-5	CASSLIPGKDQPQHF	TGTGCCAGCAGCTTAATCCCAGGGAAGGATCAGCCCCAGCATTTT
-	TRBV19	TRBD1	TRBJ2-1	CASRSDRGGHNEQFF	TGTGCCAGTAGATCAGACAGGGGAGGCCACAATGAGCAGTTCTTC
-	TRBV6-8	TRBD2	TRBJ2-7	CASSSRAGPYEQYF	TGTGCCAGCAGTAGTCGAGCGGGACCCTACGAGCAGTACTTC
-	TRBV5-1	TRBD1	TRBJ1-4	CASSRTGTASNEKLFF	TGCGCCAGCAGCAGGACCGGGACAGCATCTAATGAAAAACTGTTTTTT
-	TRBV11-2	-	TRBJ2-7	CASSFTGERYEQYF	TGTGCCAGCAGCTTTACAGGCGAACGGTACGAGCAGTACTTC
-	TRBV5-1	TRBD1	TRBJ1-1	CASSLGRDRAVNTEAFF	TGCGCCAGCAGCTTGGGACGGGACAGGGCCGTGAACACTGAAGCTTTCTTT
-	TRBV4-2	-	TRBJ1-2	CASSQDLAPHTF	TGTGCCAGCAGCCAAGACCTGGCCCCCCACACCTTC
-	TRBV11-1	-	TRBJ2-6	CASSLAGSGANVLTF	TGTGCCAGCAGCTTAGCCGGCTCTGGGGCCAACGTCCTGACTTTC
-	TRBV6-5	TRBD1	TRBJ1-1	CASSSVHRGTEAFF	TGTGCCAGCAGTTCCGTACACAGGGGCACTGAAGCTTTCTTT
-	TRBV5-1	TRBD1	TRBJ2-7	CASSPNRDRADEQYF	TGCGCCAGCAGCCCAAACCGGGACAGGGCGGACGAGCAGTACTTC
-	TRBV2	-	TRBJ1-4	CASSPDSYNEKLFF	TGTGCCAGCAGTCCGGACAGTTATAATGAAAAACTGTTTTTT
-	TRBV18	-	TRBJ2-5	CASSREKGGAETQYF	TGTGCCAGCTCACGGGAGAAAGGAGGAGCCGAGACCCAGTACTTC
-	TRBV11-2	-	TRBJ2-3	CASLAGRTQYF	TGTGCCAGCTTGGCGGGGAGAACGCAGTATTTT
-	TRBV5-6	-	TRBJ1-2	CASSLGQNNYGYTF	TGTGCCAGCAGCTTGGGCCAGAATAACTATGGCTACACCTTC
-	TRBV19	-	TRBJ1-5	CASSLQFSSNQPQHF	TGTGCCAGTAGCCTCCAGTTCAGTAGCAATCAGCCCCAGCATTTT
-	TRBV5-4	TRBD1	TRBJ2-3	CASSSGGFLSTDTQYF	TGTGCCAGCAGCTCAGGGGGCTTCCTTAGCACAGATACGCAGTATTTT
-	TRBV7-9	-	TRBJ1-5	CASSPTGSSNQPQHF	TGTGCCAGCAGCCCGACGGGTTCTAGCAATCAGCCCCAGCATTTT
few	TRBV6-2/TRBV6-3	TRBD1	TRBJ1-6	CASSYLPGQGAQNSPLHF	TGTGCCAGCAGTTACCTCCCGGGACAGGGGGCGCAGAATTCACCCCTCCACTTT
-	TRBV19	-	TRBJ1-4	CASSIQGGEKLFF	TGTGCCAGTAGTATTCAGGGTGGCGAAAAACTGTTTTTT
-	TRBV4-3	TRBD2	TRBJ2-1	CASSQSPSGGWDEQFF	TGCGCCAGCAGCCAGTCTCCTAGCGGGGGGTGGGATGAGCAGTTCTTC
-	TRBV13	-	TRBJ1-5	CASSSSRGPQHF	TGTGCCAGCAGCTCTTCTAGGGGGCCCCAGCATTTT
-	TRBV28	TRBD1	TRBJ1-1	CASSSTLTGENTEAFF	TGTGCCAGCAGTTCGACCTTGACAGGGGAGAACACTGAAGCTTTCTTT